This T cell receptor beta chain derives from a study of human T cells and chemical hapten exposure. This clonotype was recorded many times. This CDR3 comprises 13 residues. Germline CDR1 SGHVS, CDR2 FQNEAQ. Unmatched junction bases numbered 4, after V lost 5 bases and J lost 5 bases. MiXCR, run by TCRdb on the RACE reads, gives a single entry per CDR3 protein. This table has about 80,000 distinct CDR3 sequences, about 15% appearing once. As for time point: pre-sensitization, week 0. As to treatment: therapeutic diphenylcyclopropenone sensitization with weekly scalp DPC. The input for sequencing was whole blood, taken in connection with sensitization to the hapten diphenylcyclopropenone (DPC). V usage is TRBV7-8 and J usage is TRBJ2-7; TRBD1 matches at 9 bases. This clonotype was obtained from a woman between 50 and 59 years old with alopecia areata. Some clones in this sample may be carry-over from other donors' samples. For the CDR3, the DNA is TGTGCCAGCAGCGGGGACAGGGCCAACGAGCAGTACTTC. Its protein is CASSGDRANEQYF.